The 23 T cell receptor beta chains presented below share a single source sample, sequenced in a study of cytomegalovirus exposure and HLA in healthy donors. Assay: immunoSEQ multiplex PCR; the TCRdb copy retains only in-frame clones and omits some. The table shows roughly 140,000 clones, with roughly nine tenths occurring only once. The sample was PBMCs. Source of these receptors: a woman younger than 30 in good health and CMV-seropositive.

The V call is TRBV30, the J call TRBJ2-2, with 11 nucleotides matching TRBD2. With 2 bases clipped from V and 5 bases from J, the junction kept 1 base outside the gene matches. In germline, CDR1 is GTSNPN, CDR2 SVGIG (reference sequence). The CDR3 runs 14 residues. The CDR3 sequence is CAWSRLAGTGELFF. The CDR3 DNA reads as TGTGCCTGGAGTAGACTAGCGGGGACCGGGGAGCTGTTTTTT.

The chain couples TRBV2 to TRBJ2-5, with D perhaps matching TRBD1 (6 bases). Germline-derived CDR1 and CDR2 are SNHLY and FYNNEI. V was trimmed by 5 bases and J by 5 bases, leaving 12 bases between them. The CDR3 is made up of 13 amino acids. The DNA for the CDR3 is TGTGCCAGCAGTCACCACAGGGAGGAGACCCAGTACTTC. Amino acids: CASSHHREETQYF.

The V call is TRBV28, the J call TRBJ2-1, with 9 positions matching TRBD1. This CDR3 spans 15 amino acids. The V and J ends lost 5 bases and 7 bases, in that order; junction bases with no gene match: 9. Germline V gene data show CDR1 as MDHEN and CDR2 as SYDVKM. The CDR3 bases are TGTGCCAGCAGTGAAATCGGGACAGGGATGAATGAGCAGTTCTTC. This codes for CASSEIGTGMNEQFF.

The CDR3, as DNA: TGTGCCAGCGACAGTCAAAGGTTTAACTTAAACACCATATATTTT. Its translation is CASDSQRFNLNTIYF. J is TRBJ1-3 and V is TRBV21-1; TRBD1 is the table's D call, not checked against the DNA. TRBV21-1 is described as a pseudogene. The CDR3 consists of 15 residues.

This chain links TRBV11-2 with TRBJ2-1; TRBD2 aligns across 8 bases. Germline trimming cut 5 bases from V and 7 bases from J; bases unmatched to any gene: 10. This CDR3 has 15 amino acids. The germline V gene has CDR1 SGHAT and CDR2 FQNNGV. The CDR3 coding sequence is TGTGCCAGCAGCGAAGGGGCTTCTAGCGGGAATGAGCAGTTCTTC. Amino acid sequence: CASSEGASSGNEQFF.

The genes are TRBV2 and TRBJ2-1; D unclear. Germline CDR1 is SNHLY and CDR2 is FYNNEI. The CDR3 totals 13 residues. V gave up 6 bases and J gave up 5 bases, with 11 bases separating them. CDR3 in amino acids: CASRWSRNNEQFF. In nucleotides, the CDR3 is TGTGCCAGCAGGTGGAGTAGAAACAATGAGCAGTTCTTC.

V gene TRBV5-1 combines with J gene TRBJ2-3, with TRBD1 matching 7 bases. V shed 4 bases and J 3 bases; nucleotides not matched to a gene: 20. The CDR3 is made up of 19 amino acids. Looked up from germline, CDR1 is SGHRS and CDR2 is YFSETQ. The CDR3: CASSPEGVRRTGGTDTQYF. In nucleotides, the CDR3 is TGCGCCAGCAGCCCCGAGGGGGTGAGGAGGACAGGAGGAACAGATACGCAGTATTTT.

V usage is TRBV19 and J usage is TRBJ2-5, with 12 bases matching TRBD1. The CDR3 consists of 16 residues. CDR1 LNHDA and CDR2 SQIVND come from the germline V gene (reference sequence). The V and J ends lost 6 bases and 1 base, in that order; junction bases with no gene match: 6. The CDR3 nucleotides read TGTGCCAGTAGCCAAGGGACAGGGGGCCTCCAAGAGACCCAGTACTTC. As protein: CASSQGTGGLQETQYF.

The chain uses TRBV7-3 and TRBJ2-1; the match to TRBD2 covers 13 bases. The trim removed 4 bases at V and 2 bases at J, leaving 8 bases unmatched. Germline loops: CDR1 SGHTA, CDR2 FQGTGA. The CDR3 covers 18 residues. CDR3 bases: TGTGCCAGCAGCTCGACCTCACTAGCGGGAGGGACCTACAATGAGCAGTTCTTC. Translating gives CASSSTSLAGGTYNEQFF.

J is TRBJ2-7 and V is TRBV27; a possible D gene is TRBD1 (6 bases). Germline V lookup: CDR1 MNHEY, CDR2 SMNVEV (reference sequence). V dropped 2 bases and J dropped 7 bases, with 18 bases sitting between them. There are 15 residues in the CDR3. CDR3 loop: CASSLQQGGYGEQYF. The DNA of the CDR3 is TGTGCCAGCAGTTTACAACAGGGTGGGTACGGGGAGCAGTACTTC.

The gene calls are TRBV13 and TRBJ1-3, with 8 bases identical to TRBD1. The V segment lost 5 bases and the J segment 4 bases; nucleotides outside the gene matches: 16. The CDR3 length is 18 residues. Germline lookup yields CDR1 PRHDT and CDR2 FYEKMQ (reference sequence). This CDR3 is CASSTTGGGLVFGNTIYF. CDR3 nucleotide sequence: TGTGCCAGCAGCACAACAGGGGGTGGTCTGGTATTCGGAAACACCATATATTTT.

The CDR3 sequence is CASSPGTSGHRAYEQYF. DNA for the CDR3: TGTGCCAGCAGCCCCGGGACTAGCGGGCACAGGGCCTACGAGCAGTACTTC. The V and J genes are TRBV7-9 and TRBJ2-7; 12 nucleotides line up with TRBD2. Germline values: CDR1 SEHNR, CDR2 FQNEAQ (reference sequence). The CDR3 length is 17 residues. The V and J ends lost 5 bases and 2 bases, in that order; junction bases with no gene match: 10. The variable domain in full, completed from reference TRBV7-9 and TRBJ2-7, reads DTGVSQNPRHKITKRGQNVTFRCDPISEHNRLYWYRQTLGQGPEFLTYFQNEAQLEKSRLLSDRFSAERPKGSFSTLEIQRTEQGDSAMYLCASSPGTSGHRAYEQYFGPGTRLTVT.

The V gene is TRBV29-1, the J gene TRBJ1-2, with 7 bases lining up with TRBD1. V shed 3 bases, J shed 8 bases, and the junction held 9 bases outside the gene matches. This CDR3 spans 13 amino acids. Germline-derived CDR1 and CDR2 are SQVTM and ANQGSEA. Here the CDR3 DNA reads TGCAGCGTTGAGGGGGACAGCGCTAGGGGCTACACCTTC. It translates to CSVEGDSARGYTF.

The V gene is TRBV10-3, the J gene TRBJ2-3; 7 bases agree with TRBD1. V lost 3 bases to trimming and J lost 0 bases; unmatched junction nucleotides: 9. CDR3 length: 17 residues. Germline lookup yields CDR1 ENHRY and CDR2 SYGVKD. CDR3: CAISDFGTEASTDTQYF. The CDR3 DNA reads as TGTGCCATCAGTGACTTTGGGACAGAAGCTAGCACAGATACGCAGTATTTT.

The chain couples TRBV28 to TRBJ2-7, with TRBD2 matching over 7 bases. Germline loops: CDR1 MDHEN, CDR2 SYDVKM. V was pared by 4 bases and J by 0 bases, with 6 bases of the junction left unmatched. The length of the CDR3 is 15 residues. CDR3 in amino acids: CASSSPAGLSYEQYF. For the CDR3, the DNA is TGTGCCAGCAGTTCACCAGCGGGACTCTCCTACGAGCAGTACTTC.

The chain couples TRBV30 to TRBJ2-5, with TRBD2 matching over 9 bases. From germline, CDR1 is GTSNPN and CDR2 SVGIG (reference sequence). Trimming took 5 bases from V and 2 from J; bases not matched to a gene: 6. The CDR3 runs 14 residues. CDR3 region: CAWGRLADQETQYF. CDR3 coding DNA: TGTGCCTGGGGGAGACTAGCGGATCAAGAGACCCAGTACTTC.

This clone appeared a single time. V and J are TRBV5-5 and TRBJ2-1; a weak D match, TRBD1 (6 bases). CDR1 SGHKS and CDR2 YYEKEE come from the germline V gene (reference sequence). The V end was cut by 3 bases, the J end by 1 base, with 8 bases between. The CDR3 has 14 amino acids. The CDR3 DNA follows: TGTGCCAGCAGCTCGGGACAATCCTACAATGAGCAGTTCTTC. As protein: CASSSGQSYNEQFF.

The rearrangement joins TRBV23-1 to TRBJ1-5; 8 bases are shared with TRBD1. TRBV23-1 is recorded as an ORF, its role being uncertain. Losses at the gene ends were 2 bases for V and 8 bases for J; bases not matched to a gene: 14. This CDR3 has 17 amino acids. The CDR3 sequence: CASSQTSRRQGSEPQHF. The CDR3 DNA reads TGCGCCAGCAGTCAAACCTCTCGTAGACAGGGGAGTGAGCCCCAGCATTTT.

The DNA of the CDR3 is TGTGCCAGCAGTGCGACAGGGTCGAACGGCTACACCTTC. This encodes CASSATGSNGYTF. The rearrangement joins TRBV6-5 to TRBJ1-2; 7 bases map to TRBD1. The CDR3 consists of 13 residues. Germline CDR1 is MNHEY and CDR2 is SVGAGI. The junction had 8 bases not matched to a gene; V was cut back by 5 bases and J by 8 bases.

The CDR3 DNA reads TGTGCCACCAGCAGAGAGCTAGGGGGCTCAGAGCCCCAGCATTTT. Its translation: CATSRELGGSEPQHF. This chain connects TRBV15 to TRBJ1-5; 7 bases map to TRBD1. The CDR3 spans 15 residues. After removal of 0 bases from V and 8 bases from J, the junction contained 7 bases not matched to a gene. Germline V gene lookup returns CDR1 LNHNV and CDR2 YYDKDF (reference sequence).

This sequence joins TRBV10-1 and TRBJ2-2; 12 bases are a match to TRBD1. Germline CDR1 reads WNHNN; CDR2 reads SYGVQD (reference sequence). Losses at the gene ends were 3 bases for V and 7 bases for J; bases not matched to a gene: 6. This CDR3 has 16 amino acids. DNA of the CDR3: TGCGCCAGCAGTGACCACGGGACAGGGGGCGACGGGGAGCTGTTTTTT. Translated: CASSDHGTGGDGELFF.

This clone was seen more than once but under ten times. V gene TRBV18 combines with J gene TRBJ2-1; perhaps TRBD2 as D (6 bases). V lost 3 bases to trimming and J lost 5 bases, with 8 bases between them. Germline assignment: CDR1 KGHSH and CDR2 LQKENI. This CDR3 comprises 13 residues. The CDR3 DNA follows: TGTGCCAGCTCACCGGCGGGGAACAATGAGCAGTTCTTC. It translates to CASSPAGNNEQFF.

CDR3 DNA sequence: TGTGCCAGCAGTTTAAAGTGGACAAACTATGGCTACACCTTC. This translates into CASSLKWTNYGYTF. The rearrangement uses TRBV27 and TRBJ1-2; D might be TRBD1 (5 bases). CDR1 is MNHEY and CDR2 is SMNVEV in the germline V gene (reference sequence). Trimming took off 2 bases at V and 2 bases at J, with 9 bases between the two ends. The CDR3 has 14 residues.